The TCR beta chain described here comes from a study of memory CD4+ T cells and cytomegalovirus serostatus. Across the study: Healthy Belgian adult donors included nine or ten CMV-positive and 24 CMV-negative people. General observations from the study: CD4+ memory repertoires contained 67 of 164 reported CMV TCRbeta sequences.

With respect to this clone: Its matching antigen is unknown.

The CDR3 has 14 amino acids. Germline assignment: CDR1 SGHDT and CDR2 YYEEEE. Trimming stripped 0 bases from V and 5 bases from J, with 11 bases between. The data were produced by immunoSEQ multiplex PCR, yet TCRdb's version contains in-frame clones alone and is incomplete. The sample has about 58,000 clones, approximately 77% seen once. Single viable CD3+CD4+CD8-CD45RO+ cells were sorted as the memory CD4+ T cells. The chain couples TRBV5-6 to TRBJ2-5, with D hard to call. This clonotype originated in an adult in good health and CMV-seronegative. Some clones in this sample may be carry-over from other donors' samples. The sequenced sample consisted of memory CD4+ T cells from blood. CDR3 protein: CASSLVRGKETQYF. In nucleotides, the CDR3 is TGTGCCAGCAGCTTGGTACGTGGAAAGGAGACCCAGTACTTC.